This T cell receptor (beta chain) emerged from a study of cytotoxic CD8 clonotypes in ibrutinib-treated CLL. Study-wide context: Partial response occurred in roughly 25 patients and complete response in 2; at median about 70 months, around 14 remained remitted and around 12 progressed.

On this clone: What it recognizes is unknown.

This CDR3 region has 15 residues. Trimming took off 1 base at V and 1 base at J, with 11 bases between the two ends. Germline loops: CDR1 SGHTA, CDR2 FQGNSA. Whole-study results and caveats: Treatment saw public clonotypes, which were uncommon, either contract or stay stable.

The assay was immunoSEQ multiplex PCR, and TCRdb's table has in-frame clones only and misses some. The repertoire holds some 200,000 clones, with about 72% as singletons. The V and J genes are TRBV7-2 and TRBJ2-7; D may be TRBD2 (6 bases). The sequenced sample was PBMCs, obtained after 24 months of ibrutinib treatment. This receptor was taken from a human donor with chronic lymphocytic leukemia. CDR3 residues: CASSLGGGISYEQYF. The CDR3 DNA is TGTGCCAGCAGCTTAGGGGGCGGGATATCCTACGAGCAGTACTTC.